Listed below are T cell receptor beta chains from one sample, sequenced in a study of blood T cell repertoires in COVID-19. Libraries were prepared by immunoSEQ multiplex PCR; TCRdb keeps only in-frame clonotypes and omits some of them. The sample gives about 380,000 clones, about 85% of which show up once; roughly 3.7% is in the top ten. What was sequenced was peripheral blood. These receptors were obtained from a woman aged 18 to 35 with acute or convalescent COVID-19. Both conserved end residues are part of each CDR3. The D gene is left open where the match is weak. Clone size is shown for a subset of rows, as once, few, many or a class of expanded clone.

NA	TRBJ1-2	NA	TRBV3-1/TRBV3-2	CASSQGSNGYTF	TGTGCCAGCAGCCAAGGCAGTAATGGCTACACCTTC
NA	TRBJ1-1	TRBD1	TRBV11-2	CASSLGQGGFNTEAFF	TGTGCCAGCAGCTTGGGACAGGGAGGTTTTAACACTGAAGCTTTCTTT
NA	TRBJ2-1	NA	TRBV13	CASRSTGLGYNEQFF	TGTGCCAGCAGGTCTACAGGGCTGGGGTACAATGAGCAGTTCTTC
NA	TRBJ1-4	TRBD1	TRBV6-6	CASSRDRDRGVGNEKLFF	TGTGCCAGCAGTCGAGACCGGGACAGGGGAGTAGGTAATGAAAAACTGTTTTTT
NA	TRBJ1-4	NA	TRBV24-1	CATSDGLASEKLFF	TGTGCCACCAGTGATGGTCTTGCCAGTGAAAAACTGTTTTTT
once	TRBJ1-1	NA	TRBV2	CASGLQGNTEAFF	TGTGCCAGCGGTCTACAGGGGAACACTGAAGCTTTCTTT
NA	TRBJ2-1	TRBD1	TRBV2	CASSWTGYNEQFF	TGTGCCAGCAGCTGGACAGGGTACAATGAGCAGTTCTTC
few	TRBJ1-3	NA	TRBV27	CASSLLAPTEYFSGNTIYF	TGTGCCAGCAGTTTGTTGGCCCCGACAGAATACTTCTCTGGAAACACCATATATTTT
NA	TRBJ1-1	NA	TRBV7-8	CASSLAGGSEAFF	TGTGCCAGCAGCTTAGCGGGGGGGTCTGAAGCTTTCTTT
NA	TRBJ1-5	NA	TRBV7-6	CASSKGGGNQPQHF	TGTGCCAGCAGCAAAGGGGGAGGCAATCAGCCCCAGCATTTT
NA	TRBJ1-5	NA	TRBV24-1	CATSAGGPNQPQHF	TGTGCCACCAGTGCGGGAGGACCTAATCAGCCCCAGCATTTT
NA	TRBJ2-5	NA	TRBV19	CASSIPGYETQYF	TGTGCCAGTAGTATTCCGGGGTACGAGACCCAGTACTTC
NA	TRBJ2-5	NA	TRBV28	CASSLRGMGQETQYF	TGTGCCAGCAGTTTAAGGGGGATGGGTCAAGAGACCCAGTACTTC
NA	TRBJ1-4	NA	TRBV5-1	CASSLDGRDEKLFF	TGCGCCAGCAGCTTGGACGGGAGGGATGAAAAACTGTTTTTT
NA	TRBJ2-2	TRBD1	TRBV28	CASSDRGHATGELFF	TGTGCCAGCAGTGACAGGGGGCACGCCACCGGGGAGCTGTTTTTT
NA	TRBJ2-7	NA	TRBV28	CASLRDGSGRREQYF	TGTGCCAGCCTCAGAGACGGGAGTGGGAGGAGGGAGCAGTACTTC
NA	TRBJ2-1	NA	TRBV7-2	CASSWPKSLPFF	TGTGCCAGCAGCTGGCCCAAATCCCTTCCGTTCTTC
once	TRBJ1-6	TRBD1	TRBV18	CASSPPGGRAPLHF	TGTGCCAGCTCACCTCCAGGGGGCCGGGCACCCCTCCACTTT
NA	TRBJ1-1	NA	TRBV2	CASSPGNTEAFF	TGTGCCAGCAGCCCAGGGAACACTGAAGCTTTCTTT
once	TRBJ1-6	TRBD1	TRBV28	CASRAAAEQGQNSPLHF	TGTGCCAGCAGGGCAGCCGCCGAACAGGGGCAGAATTCACCCCTCCACTTT
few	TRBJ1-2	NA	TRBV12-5	CASGLTSREGYTF	TGTGCTAGTGGTTTGACCTCGAGAGAGGGCTACACCTTC
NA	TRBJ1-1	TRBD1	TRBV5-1	CASTQGANTEAFF	TGCGCCAGCACCCAGGGGGCGAACACTGAAGCTTTCTTT
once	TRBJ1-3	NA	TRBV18	CASSPSDTIYF	TGTGCCAGCTCACCCAGTGACACCATATATTTT
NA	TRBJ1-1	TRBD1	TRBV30	CAWRTGSNTEAFF	TGTGCCTGGAGGACAGGGTCGAACACTGAAGCTTTCTTT
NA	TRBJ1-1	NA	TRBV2	CASSEGGEWATEAFF	TGTGCCAGCAGTGAAGGGGGAGAATGGGCCACTGAAGCTTTCTTT
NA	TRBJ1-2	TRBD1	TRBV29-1	CSVGQGEWSYTF	TGCAGCGTTGGACAGGGGGAATGGAGCTACACCTTC
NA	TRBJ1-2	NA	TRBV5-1	CASSEGQPGDGYTF	TGCGCCAGCAGCGAAGGACAGCCTGGGGATGGCTACACCTTC
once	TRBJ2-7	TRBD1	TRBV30	CAWGGQGRRDF	TGTGCCTGGGGCGGACAGGGGAGACGGGACTTC
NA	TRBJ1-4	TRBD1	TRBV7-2	CASSEGQAWEKLFF	TGTGCCAGCAGCGAGGGACAGGCTTGGGAAAAACTGTTTTTT
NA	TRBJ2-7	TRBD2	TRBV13	CASSKERGGSYEQYF	TGTGCCAGCAGCAAGGAGCGGGGGGGATCCTACGAGCAGTACTTC
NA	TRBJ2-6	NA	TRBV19	CASSITGFRGFDVGGANVLTF	TGTGCCAGTAGTATTACGGGGTTTCGAGGTTTTGATGTGGGTGGGGCCAACGTCCTGACTTTC
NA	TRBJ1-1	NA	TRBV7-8	CASSLASGFGPEAFF	TGTGCCAGCAGCTTAGCCTCAGGCTTCGGCCCTGAAGCTTTCTTT
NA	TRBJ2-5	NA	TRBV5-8	CASSQGSQETQYF	TGTGCCAGCAGCCAGGGGTCGCAAGAGACCCAGTACTTC
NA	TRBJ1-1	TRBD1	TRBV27	CASSPQGARTEAFF	TGTGCCAGCAGTCCCCAGGGGGCGAGGACTGAAGCTTTCTTT
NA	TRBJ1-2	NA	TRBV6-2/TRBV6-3	CASSHRDYGYTF	TGTGCCAGCAGTCACAGGGATTATGGCTACACCTTC
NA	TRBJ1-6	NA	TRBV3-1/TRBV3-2	CASSQDGSSYNSPLHF	TGTGCCAGCAGCCAAGATGGCAGCTCCTATAATTCACCCCTCCACTTT
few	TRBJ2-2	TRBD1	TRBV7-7	CASSPPGQVNTGELFF	TGTGCCAGCAGCCCGCCGGGACAGGTGAACACCGGGGAGCTGTTTTTT
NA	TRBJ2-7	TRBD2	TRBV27	CASSGTSGSRHEQYF	TGTGCCAGCAGTGGTACTAGCGGGAGCAGGCACGAGCAGTACTTC
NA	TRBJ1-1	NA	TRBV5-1	CASSVSGEAFF	TGCGCCAGCAGCGTTTCAGGAGAAGCTTTCTTT
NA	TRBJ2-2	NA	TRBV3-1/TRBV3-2	CASLYSTGELFF	TGTGCCAGCCTATATTCCACCGGGGAGCTGTTTTTT
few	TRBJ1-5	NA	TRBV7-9	CASSLEGIQPQHF	TGTGCCAGCAGCTTAGAGGGGATTCAGCCCCAGCATTTT
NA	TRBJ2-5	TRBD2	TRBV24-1	CATSGIAGGPETQYF	TGTGCCACCAGTGGTATAGCGGGAGGGCCAGAGACCCAGTACTTC
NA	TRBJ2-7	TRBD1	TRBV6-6	CASSLIPGQPVYEQYF	TGTGCCAGCAGTCTTATTCCGGGACAGCCTGTCTACGAGCAGTACTTC
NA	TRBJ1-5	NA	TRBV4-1	CASSGGRWGNQPQHF	TGCGCCAGCAGCGGTGGCAGGTGGGGCAATCAGCCCCAGCATTTT
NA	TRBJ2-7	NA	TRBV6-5	CASSYASEISYEQYF	TGTGCCAGCAGTTACGCCAGCGAGATCTCCTACGAGCAGTACTTC